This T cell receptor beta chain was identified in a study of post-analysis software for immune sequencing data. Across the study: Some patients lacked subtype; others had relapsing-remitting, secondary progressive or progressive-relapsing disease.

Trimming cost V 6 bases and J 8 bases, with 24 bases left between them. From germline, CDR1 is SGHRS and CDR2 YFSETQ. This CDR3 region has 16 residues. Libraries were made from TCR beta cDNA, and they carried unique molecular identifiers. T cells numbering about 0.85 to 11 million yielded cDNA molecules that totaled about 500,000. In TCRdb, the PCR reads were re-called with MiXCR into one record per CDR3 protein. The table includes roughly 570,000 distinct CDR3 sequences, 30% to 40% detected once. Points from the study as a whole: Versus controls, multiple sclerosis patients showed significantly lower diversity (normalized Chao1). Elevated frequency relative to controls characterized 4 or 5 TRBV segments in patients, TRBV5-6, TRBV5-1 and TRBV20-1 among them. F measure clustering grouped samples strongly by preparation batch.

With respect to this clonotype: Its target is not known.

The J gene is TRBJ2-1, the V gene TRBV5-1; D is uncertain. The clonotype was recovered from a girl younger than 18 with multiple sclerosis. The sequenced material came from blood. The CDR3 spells CASKPPPRRAHDEQFF. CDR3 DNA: TGCGCCAGCAAACCCCCCCCGCGACGAGCACACGATGAGCAGTTCTTC.